This passage covers 2 T cell receptor beta chains from one sample sequenced in a study of identical twins. One entry per CDR3 protein, called by TCRdb with MiXCR from the 5' RACE reads. The data hold some 630,000 distinct CDR3 sequences, with under 8.5% observed a single time. This sample also appeared in a second study, on yellow fever vaccine responses in identical twins.

The specimen sequenced was PBMCs. These receptors all stem from a woman aged 18-29 years in good health.

This clonotype was observed at least ten times. The gene calls are TRBV20-1 and TRBJ2-3; TRBD2 agrees at 12 bases. The CDR3 covers 13 residues. The V gene end was trimmed by 6 bases and the J gene end by 3 bases; junction bases not matched to a gene: 1. Germline lookup yields CDR1 DFQATT and CDR2 SNEGSKA (reference sequence). The CDR3 sequence: CSALAGGTDTQYF. CDR3 coding DNA: TGCAGTGCCCTAGCGGGAGGGACAGATACGCAGTATTTT.

V is TRBV5-6 and J is TRBJ1-2; perhaps TRBD1 as D (6 bases). This CDR3 contains 14 residues. From germline, CDR1 is SGHDT and CDR2 YYEEEE. The V and J ends lost 2 bases and 3 bases respectively, with 11 bases between them. CDR3 residues: CASSLPGEDYGYTF. For the CDR3, the DNA is TGTGCCAGCAGCTTACCAGGGGAAGACTATGGCTACACCTTC.